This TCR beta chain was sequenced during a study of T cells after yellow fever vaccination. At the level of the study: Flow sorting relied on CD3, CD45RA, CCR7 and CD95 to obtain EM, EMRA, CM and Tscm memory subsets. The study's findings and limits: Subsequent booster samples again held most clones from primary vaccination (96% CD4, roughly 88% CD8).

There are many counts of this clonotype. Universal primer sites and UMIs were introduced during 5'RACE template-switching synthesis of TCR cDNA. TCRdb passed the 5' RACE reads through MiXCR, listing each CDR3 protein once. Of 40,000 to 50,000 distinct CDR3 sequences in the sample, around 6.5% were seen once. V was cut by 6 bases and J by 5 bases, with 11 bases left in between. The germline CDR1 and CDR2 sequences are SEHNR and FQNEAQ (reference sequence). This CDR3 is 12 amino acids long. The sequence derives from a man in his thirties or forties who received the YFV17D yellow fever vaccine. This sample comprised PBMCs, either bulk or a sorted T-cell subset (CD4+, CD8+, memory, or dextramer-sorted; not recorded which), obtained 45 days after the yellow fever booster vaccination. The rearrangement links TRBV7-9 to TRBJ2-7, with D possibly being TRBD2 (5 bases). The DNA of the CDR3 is TGTGCCAGCAGTCCCCTAGCCCACGAGCAGTACTTC. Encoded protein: CASSPLAHEQYF.